A single sample is the source of the 25 T cell receptor beta chains below, sequenced in a study of cytomegalovirus exposure and HLA in healthy donors (dated by TCRdb to about 2017). The library was produced with the immunoSEQ multiplex PCR assay. The multiplex PCR relied on a mix of 60 forward primers for TCR Vbeta segments and 13 reverse primers for TCR Jbeta segments. The clones in this table, taken by TCRdb from immuneACCESS, are in-frame only. Not every clone is retained; where verified, under half of the shortfall comes from an unresolved V gene, and the cause of the rest is unknown. Here the sample has just over 150,000 clones; approximately 70% occur a single time. The ten largest clones add up to roughly 7.1% of the sample. Sequencing input: PBMCs. Receptor source: a man aged 35 to 55 in good health and CMV-seropositive.

Of note for this clone: Other DNA sequences in the same sample also yield this CDR3. The chain has TRBV7-2 and TRBJ2-7; the match to TRBD1 covers 9 bases. The CDR3 consists of 14 residues. Germline trimming cut 5 bases from V and 1 base from J; bases unmatched to any gene: 3. Germline CDR1 is SGHTA and CDR2 is FQGNSA. The CDR3 nucleotides read TGTGCCAGCAGCGCGGGACAGGGTTCCTACGAGCAGTACTTC. It translates to CASSAGQGSYEQYF.

V and J are TRBV30 and TRBJ1-1, with TRBD1 identical over 10 bases. The CDR3 is 14 amino acids. Germline CDR1 reads GTSNPN; CDR2 reads SVGIG (reference sequence). The V segment lost 6 bases and the J segment 4 bases; nucleotides outside the gene matches: 8. CDR3 region: CACPRGQGGTEAFF. Here the CDR3 DNA reads TGTGCCTGCCCGAGAGGACAGGGGGGCACTGAAGCTTTCTTT.

This clone appeared once. V and J are TRBV9 and TRBJ1-2; D gene ambiguous. V was clipped by 4 bases and J by 13 bases, with 8 bases between them. The germline V gene has CDR1 SGDLS and CDR2 YYNGEE. The CDR3 is 9 residues long. The CDR3 region has the DNA TGTGCCAGCAGCCCCTTGCGCACCTTC. It codes for CASSPLRTF.

The chain joins TRBV6-1 to TRBJ2-1; D is perhaps TRBD2 (7 bases). Trimming shortened V by 7 bases and J by 6 bases, and 19 bases separated the two germline ends. CDR1 is MNHNS, CDR2 SASEGT, per germline. This CDR3 comprises 15 residues. The CDR3 DNA sequence: TGTGCCAGCACCAAACGGGGGGCAGCTGGCAATGAGCAGTTCTTC. Its protein is CASTKRGAAGNEQFF.

This clone appeared once. The chain has TRBV27 and TRBJ1-5; tentatively, D is TRBD1 (5 bases). The CDR3 contains 15 residues. The germline CDR1 and CDR2 sequences are MNHEY and SMNVEV (reference sequence). Trimming removed 3 bases from V and 4 bases from J, with 13 bases in between. The CDR3 sequence: CASSFGRERNQPQHF. The DNA for the CDR3 is TGTGCCAGCAGTTTTGGCAGGGAAAGAAATCAGCCCCAGCATTTT.

The CDR3 DNA reads TGTGCCAGCAGCCCCCCGGGACTAGGGGTGGGGCAAGAGACCCAGTACTTC. Protein product: CASSPPGLGVGQETQYF. This chain joins TRBV7-2 and TRBJ2-5; TRBD2 aligns across 8 bases. The CDR3 consists of 17 residues. V gave up 5 bases and J gave up 2 bases; unmatched junction bases: 13. The V gene's germline CDR1 is SGHTA and CDR2 FQGNSA.

This clone showed up just a few times. The chain couples TRBV6-1 to TRBJ2-7; 9 nucleotides match TRBD2. CDR1 and CDR2 (germline): MNHNS, SASEGT. The trim removed 5 bases at V and 3 bases at J, leaving 8 bases unmatched. The CDR3 is made up of 15 amino acids. CDR3 sequence (DNA): TGTGCCAGCAGTTGGGGGCTAGCGGGGATCTACGAGCAGTACTTC. Protein product: CASSWGLAGIYEQYF.

The J gene is TRBJ2-3, the V gene TRBV5-1; 8 bases align to TRBD1. With 5 bases clipped from V and 6 bases from J, the junction kept 8 bases outside the gene matches. Germline V lookup: CDR1 SGHRS, CDR2 YFSETQ. This CDR3 comprises 14 residues. The CDR3 is CASSAGQARDTQYF. CDR3 sequence (DNA): TGCGCCAGCAGTGCGGGACAGGCCAGGGATACGCAGTATTTT. Complete variable domain (other parts from reference TRBV5-1 and TRBJ2-3): KAGVTQTPRYLIKTRGQQVTLSCSPISGHRSVSWYQQTPGQGLQFLFEYFSETQRNKGNFPGRFSGRQFSNSRSEMNVSTLELGDSALYLCASSAGQARDTQYFGPGTRLTVL.

The DNA for the CDR3 is TGTGCCAGCAGCTTAGCTCGGGACAGGGCGGATCGGCCCCAGCATTTT. Residues: CASSLARDRADRPQHF. V usage is TRBV7-2 and J usage is TRBJ1-5, with 9 bases matching TRBD1. Germline V lookup: CDR1 SGHTA, CDR2 FQGNSA. This CDR3 has 16 residues. V shed 0 bases and J 9 bases; nucleotides not matched to a gene: 9.

The rearrangement links TRBV27 to TRBJ1-5, with a possible D match to TRBD1 (5 bases). CDR1 and CDR2 from the germline V gene are MNHEY and SMNVEV (reference sequence). Trimming left V 2 bases short and J 6 bases short, with 14 bases between. The CDR3 is made up of 15 amino acids. In DNA, the CDR3 is TGTGCCAGCAGTTTAGGGCAGGGAGGCAGTCAGCCCCAGCATTTT. This sequence encodes CASSLGQGGSQPQHF.

The V call is TRBV21-1, the J call TRBJ1-4; TRBD1 is taken as the D call from the table, unchecked against the DNA. TRBV21-1 is labeled a pseudogene. CDR3 length equals 15 residues. DNA of the CDR3: TGTGCCAGCAGCACTGGGACAGGGAAAAATGAAAAACTGTTTTTT. It is translated as CASSTGTGKNEKLFF.

The V gene is TRBV7-8, the J gene TRBJ2-1, with D possibly matching TRBD2 (6 bases). Germline-derived CDR1 and CDR2 are SGHVS and FQNEAQ. The CDR3 covers 16 residues. V was cut by 6 bases and J by 2 bases, with 17 bases left in between. The CDR3 coding sequence is TGTGCCAGCAGTCCCGGGGGACTGGGCCCCTACAATGAGCAGTTCTTC. Encoded protein: CASSPGGLGPYNEQFF.

The chain combines TRBV19 with TRBJ1-4; TRBD1 agrees at 7 bases. The CDR3 is 15 amino acids. The germline gives CDR1 LNHDA, CDR2 SQIVND (reference sequence). The V segment lost 4 bases and the J segment 2 bases; nucleotides outside the gene matches: 4. The CDR3 DNA reads as TGTGCCAGTAGTAATAAGGGGGCTACTAATGAAAAACTGTTTTTT. It translates to CASSNKGATNEKLFF.

The chain couples TRBV6-5 to TRBJ1-1; D possibly corresponds to TRBD1 (6 bases). In germline, CDR1 is MNHEY, CDR2 SVGAGI. The CDR3 sequence is 12 residues long. V lost 10 bases and J lost 3, with 12 bases in between. CDR3 sequence reads: CAKRGGDTEAFF. The CDR3 DNA reads TGTGCCAAGAGGGGGGGGGACACTGAAGCTTTCTTT.

The V and J genes are TRBV11-2 and TRBJ1-1; the D gene is possibly TRBD1 (5 bases). The V end was cut by 4 bases, the J end by 1 base, with 13 bases between. The CDR3 has 15 residues. Germline V gives CDR1 SGHAT, CDR2 FQNNGV. The chain's CDR3 is CASSYTPQGNTEAFF. The DNA of the CDR3 is TGTGCCAGCAGCTACACACCCCAGGGGAACACTGAAGCTTTCTTT.

The chain is built from TRBV13 and TRBJ1-1; the D is unclear. CDR3 length equals 13 residues. With 5 bases removed from V and 3 bases from J, the gap between germline ends came to 10 bases. Germline CDR1 PRHDT, CDR2 FYEKMQ (reference sequence). Here the CDR3 DNA reads TGTGCCAGCAGCCCTCGAGTGTACACTGAAGCTTTCTTT. Its translation: CASSPRVYTEAFF.

V is TRBV15 and J is TRBJ2-2; D call uncertain. The CDR3 length is 16 residues. The V end was cut by 3 bases, the J end by 0 bases, with 11 bases between. The germline gives CDR1 LNHNV, CDR2 YYDKDF (reference sequence). The CDR3 loop reads CATSRAVPANTGELFF. In DNA, the CDR3 is TGTGCCACCAGCAGGGCCGTCCCCGCGAACACCGGGGAGCTGTTTTTT.

The rearrangement uses TRBV29-1 and TRBJ1-2; D perhaps matches TRBD1 (5 bases). The CDR3 length is 12 residues. Germline CDR1 reads SQVTM; CDR2 reads ANQGSEA. CDR3 loop: CIAGGGSYGYTF. CDR3 coding DNA: TGCATCGCCGGGGGGGGGAGCTATGGCTACACCTTC.

The chain joins TRBV15 to TRBJ1-1; D possibly corresponds to TRBD1 (5 bases). This CDR3 comprises 15 residues. The V end lost 1 base, the J end lost 0 bases, and 9 bases lay between the germline ends. Germline V CDR1 and CDR2: LNHNV, YYDKDF (reference sequence). CDR3 amino acids: CATSRVAGLNTEAFF. CDR3 coding DNA: TGTGCCACCAGCAGAGTGGCAGGGCTGAACACTGAAGCTTTCTTT.

The CDR3 nucleotides read TGCGCCAGCAGCCAAGATTGGGGACAGGGGGCAGATACGCAGTATTTT. Amino acid sequence: CASSQDWGQGADTQYF. V gene TRBV4-3 combines with J gene TRBJ2-3; 11 nucleotides agree with TRBD1. Germline CDR1 LGHNA, CDR2 YSLEER. The CDR3 is 16 amino acids. V lost 0 bases to trimming and J lost 4 bases; unmatched junction nucleotides: 3.

The chain couples TRBV19 to TRBJ2-7, with D possibly being TRBD2 (6 bases). The CDR3 has 18 residues. V was pared by 3 bases and J by 5 bases, with 26 bases between. The V gene's germline CDR1 is LNHDA and CDR2 SQIVND (reference sequence). CDR3 nucleotide sequence: TGTGCCAGTAGTATTAGCGGCACCGACTTAGGGAAGAACCACGAGCAGTACTTC. This translates into CASSISGTDLGKNHEQYF.

The V gene is TRBV7-2, the J gene TRBJ2-7, with a tentative D call TRBD1 (6 bases). Germline lookup yields CDR1 SGHTA and CDR2 FQGNSA. V gave up 5 bases and J gave up 2 bases, with 13 bases separating them. This CDR3 region has 14 residues. The CDR3 spells CASSIQGLAYEQYF. CDR3 DNA: TGTGCCAGCAGCATTCAGGGGCTAGCCTACGAGCAGTACTTC.

This clone is a singleton in its sample. The J gene is TRBJ2-7, the V gene TRBV29-1; 9 bases agree with TRBD1. Germline assignment: CDR1 SQVTM and CDR2 ANQGSEA. CDR3 length equals 14 residues. The J segment lost 4 bases and the V segment lost 1 base, leaving 5 bases of the junction unmatched. CDR3 amino acids: CSVEGGTGNYEQYF. Written as DNA, the CDR3 is TGCAGCGTTGAAGGGGGGACAGGGAATTACGAGCAGTACTTC.

V usage is TRBV4-1 and J usage is TRBJ1-1; D unresolved. V was clipped by 4 bases and J by 7 bases, with 16 bases between them. The CDR3 covers 14 residues. The germline gives CDR1 MGHRA, CDR2 YSYEKL. DNA of the CDR3: TGCGCCAGCAGCCCTCTTCCAGTCCCTCTTGAAGCTTTCTTT. Translated, it gives CASSPLPVPLEAFF.

This clone was recorded once. The genes are TRBV21-1 and TRBJ2-5; the DNA was not compared with TRBD2, the D call given in the table. TRBV21-1 is deemed a pseudogene. CDR3 length equals 15 residues. CDR3 region: CASSKLESFGETQYF. In DNA form, the CDR3 reads TGTGCCAGCAGCAAGCTCGAGTCGTTCGGAGAGACCCAGTACTTC.